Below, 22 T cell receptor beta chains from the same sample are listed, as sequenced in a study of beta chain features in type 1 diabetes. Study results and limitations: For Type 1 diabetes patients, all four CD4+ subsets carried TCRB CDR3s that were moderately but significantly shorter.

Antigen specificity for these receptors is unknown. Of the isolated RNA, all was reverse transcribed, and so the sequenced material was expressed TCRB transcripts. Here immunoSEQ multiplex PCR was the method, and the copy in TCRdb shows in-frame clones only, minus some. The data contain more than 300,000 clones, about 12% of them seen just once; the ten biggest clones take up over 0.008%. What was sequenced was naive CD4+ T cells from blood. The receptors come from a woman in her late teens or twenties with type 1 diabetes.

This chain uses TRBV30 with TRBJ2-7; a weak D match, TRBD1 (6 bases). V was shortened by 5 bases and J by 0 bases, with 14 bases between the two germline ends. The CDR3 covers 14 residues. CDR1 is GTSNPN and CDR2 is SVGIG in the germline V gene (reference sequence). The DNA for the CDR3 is TGTGCCTGGGCACAGGGTTTGGGCTCCTACGAGCAGTACTTC. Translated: CAWAQGLGSYEQYF.

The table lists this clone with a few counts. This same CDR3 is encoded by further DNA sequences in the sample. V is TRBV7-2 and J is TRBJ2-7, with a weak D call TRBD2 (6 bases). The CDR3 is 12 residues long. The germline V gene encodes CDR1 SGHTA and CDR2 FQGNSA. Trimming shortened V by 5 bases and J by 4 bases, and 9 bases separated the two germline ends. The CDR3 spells CASSPGGYEQYF. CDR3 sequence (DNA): TGTGCCAGCAGCCCCGGGGGATACGAGCAGTACTTC. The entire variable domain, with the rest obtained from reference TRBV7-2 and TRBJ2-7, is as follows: GAGVSQSPSNKVTEKGKDVELRCDPISGHTALYWYRQSLGQGLEFLIYFQGNSAPDKSGLPSDRFSAERTGGSVSTLTIQRTQQEDSAVYLCASSPGGYEQYFGPGTRLTVT.

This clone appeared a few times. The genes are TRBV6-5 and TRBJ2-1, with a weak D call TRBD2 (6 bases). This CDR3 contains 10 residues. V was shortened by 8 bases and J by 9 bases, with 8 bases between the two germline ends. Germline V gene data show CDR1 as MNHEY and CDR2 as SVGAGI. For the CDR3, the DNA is TGTGCCAGCGGGCGGGGTGAGCAGTTCTTC. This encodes CASGRGEQFF.

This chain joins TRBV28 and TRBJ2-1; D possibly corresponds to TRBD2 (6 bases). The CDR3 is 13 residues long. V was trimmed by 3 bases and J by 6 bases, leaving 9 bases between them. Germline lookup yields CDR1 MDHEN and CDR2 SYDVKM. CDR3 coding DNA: TGTGCCAGCAGTTTGGGCGGGACCAATGAGCAGTTCTTC. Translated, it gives CASSLGGTNEQFF.

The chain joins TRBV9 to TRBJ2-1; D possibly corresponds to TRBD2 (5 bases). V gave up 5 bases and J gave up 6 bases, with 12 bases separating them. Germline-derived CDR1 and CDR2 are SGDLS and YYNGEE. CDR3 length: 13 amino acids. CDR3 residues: CASRGALANEQFF. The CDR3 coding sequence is TGTGCCAGCAGGGGAGCCCTAGCCAATGAGCAGTTCTTC.

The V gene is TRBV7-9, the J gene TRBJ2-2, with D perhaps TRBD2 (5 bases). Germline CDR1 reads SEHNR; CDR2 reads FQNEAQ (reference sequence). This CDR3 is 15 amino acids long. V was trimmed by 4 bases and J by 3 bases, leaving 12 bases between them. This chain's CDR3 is CASSSASLDTGELFF. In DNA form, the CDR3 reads TGTGCCAGCAGCTCTGCTAGCTTAGACACCGGGGAGCTGTTTTTT.

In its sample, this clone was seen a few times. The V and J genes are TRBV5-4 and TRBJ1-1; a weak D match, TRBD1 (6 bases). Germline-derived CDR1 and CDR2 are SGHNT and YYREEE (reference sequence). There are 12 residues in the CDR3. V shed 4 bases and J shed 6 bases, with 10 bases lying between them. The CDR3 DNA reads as TGTGCCAGCAGCGGCCCAGGGGCTGAAGCTTTCTTT. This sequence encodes CASSGPGAEAFF.

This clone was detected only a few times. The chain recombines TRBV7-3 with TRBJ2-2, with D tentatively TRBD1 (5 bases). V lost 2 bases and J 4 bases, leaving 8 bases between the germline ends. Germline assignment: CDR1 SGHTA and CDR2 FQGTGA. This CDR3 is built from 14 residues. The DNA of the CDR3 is TGTGCCAGCAGCTTAGGACACTTCACCGGGGAGCTGTTTTTT. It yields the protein CASSLGHFTGELFF.

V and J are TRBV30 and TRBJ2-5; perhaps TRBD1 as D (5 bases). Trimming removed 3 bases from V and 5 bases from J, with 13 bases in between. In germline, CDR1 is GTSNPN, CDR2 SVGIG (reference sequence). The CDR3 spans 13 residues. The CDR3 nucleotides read TGTGCCTGGAGCGTGGCATCAGGGGAGACCCAGTACTTC. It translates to CAWSVASGETQYF.

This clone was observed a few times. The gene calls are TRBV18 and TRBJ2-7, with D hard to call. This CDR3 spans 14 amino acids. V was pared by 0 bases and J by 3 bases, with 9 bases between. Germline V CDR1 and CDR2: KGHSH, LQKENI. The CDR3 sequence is CASSPPSHVYEQYF. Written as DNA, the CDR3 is TGTGCCAGCTCACCACCGAGTCACGTCTACGAGCAGTACTTC.

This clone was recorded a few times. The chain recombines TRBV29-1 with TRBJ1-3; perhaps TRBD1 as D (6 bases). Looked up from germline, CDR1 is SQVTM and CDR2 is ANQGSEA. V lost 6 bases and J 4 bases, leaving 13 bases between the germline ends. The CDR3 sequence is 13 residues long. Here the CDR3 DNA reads TGCAGCGTAGCCGCAGGACAGGGAAACACCATATATTTT. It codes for CSVAAGQGNTIYF.

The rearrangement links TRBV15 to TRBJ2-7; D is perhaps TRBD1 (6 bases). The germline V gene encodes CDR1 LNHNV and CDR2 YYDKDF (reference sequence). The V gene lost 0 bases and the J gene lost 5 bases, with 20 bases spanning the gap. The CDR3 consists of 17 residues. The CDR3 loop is CATSRDRDRTVFHEQYF. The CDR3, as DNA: TGTGCCACCAGCAGAGATCGGGATCGGACAGTCTTCCACGAGCAGTACTTC.

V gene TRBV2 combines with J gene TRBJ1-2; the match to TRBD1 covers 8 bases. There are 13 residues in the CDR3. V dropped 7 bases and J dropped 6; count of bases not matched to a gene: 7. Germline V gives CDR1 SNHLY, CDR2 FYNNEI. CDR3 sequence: CASTQDREDGYTF. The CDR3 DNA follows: TGTGCCAGCACCCAGGACAGGGAGGATGGCTACACCTTC.

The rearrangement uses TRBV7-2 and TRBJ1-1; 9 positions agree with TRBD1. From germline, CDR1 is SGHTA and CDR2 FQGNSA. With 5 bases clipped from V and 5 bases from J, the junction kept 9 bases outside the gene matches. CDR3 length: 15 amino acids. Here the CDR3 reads CASSIQDRGGTEAFF. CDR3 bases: TGTGCCAGCAGCATCCAGGACAGGGGAGGAACTGAAGCTTTCTTT.

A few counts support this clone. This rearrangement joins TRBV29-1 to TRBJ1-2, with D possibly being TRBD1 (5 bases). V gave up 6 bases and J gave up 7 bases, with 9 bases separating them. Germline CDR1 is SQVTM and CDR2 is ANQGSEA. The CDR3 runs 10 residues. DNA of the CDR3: TGCAGCGTCGCAGACAGTGGCTACACCTTC. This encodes CSVADSGYTF.

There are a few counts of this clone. The CDR3 is CAISESEGGRQPQHF. CDR3 DNA: TGTGCCATCAGTGAGTCGGAGGGAGGTCGTCAGCCCCAGCATTTT. The chain combines TRBV10-3 with TRBJ1-5; no firm D call. Germline CDR1 is ENHRY and CDR2 is SYGVKD. The V and J ends lost 0 bases and 6 bases respectively, with 12 bases between them. The CDR3 has 15 amino acids.

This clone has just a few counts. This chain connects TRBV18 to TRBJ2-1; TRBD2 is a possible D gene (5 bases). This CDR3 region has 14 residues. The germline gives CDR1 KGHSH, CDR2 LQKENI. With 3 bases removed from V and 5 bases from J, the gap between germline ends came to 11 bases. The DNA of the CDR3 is TGTGCCAGCTCACCGGCTAGCCACGACAATGAGCAGTTCTTC. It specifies CASSPASHDNEQFF.

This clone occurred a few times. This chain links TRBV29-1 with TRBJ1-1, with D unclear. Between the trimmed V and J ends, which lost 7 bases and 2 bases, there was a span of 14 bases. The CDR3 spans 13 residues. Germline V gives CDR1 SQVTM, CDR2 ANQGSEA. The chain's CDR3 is CSATGRANTEAFF. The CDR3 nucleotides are TGCAGCGCCACTGGGCGGGCAAACACTGAAGCTTTCTTT.

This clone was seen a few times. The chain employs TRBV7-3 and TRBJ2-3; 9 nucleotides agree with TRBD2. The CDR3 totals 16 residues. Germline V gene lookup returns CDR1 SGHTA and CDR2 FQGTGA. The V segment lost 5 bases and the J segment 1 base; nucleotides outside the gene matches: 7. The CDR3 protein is CASSRSGGTGTDTQYF. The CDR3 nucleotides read TGTGCCAGCAGCCGTAGCGGGGGCACTGGCACAGATACGCAGTATTTT.

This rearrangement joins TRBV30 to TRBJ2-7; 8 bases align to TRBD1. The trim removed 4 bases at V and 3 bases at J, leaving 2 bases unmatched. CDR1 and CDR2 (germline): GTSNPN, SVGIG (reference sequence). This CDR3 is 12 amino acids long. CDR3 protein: CAWTGGGYEQYF. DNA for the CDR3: TGTGCCTGGACAGGGGGCGGCTACGAGCAGTACTTC.

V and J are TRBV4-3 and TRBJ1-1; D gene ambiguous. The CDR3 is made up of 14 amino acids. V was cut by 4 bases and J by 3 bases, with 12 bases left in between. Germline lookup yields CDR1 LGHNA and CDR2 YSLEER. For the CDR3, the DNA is TGCGCCAGCAGCCTGGAGAGGGAGCACACTGAAGCTTTCTTT. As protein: CASSLEREHTEAFF.

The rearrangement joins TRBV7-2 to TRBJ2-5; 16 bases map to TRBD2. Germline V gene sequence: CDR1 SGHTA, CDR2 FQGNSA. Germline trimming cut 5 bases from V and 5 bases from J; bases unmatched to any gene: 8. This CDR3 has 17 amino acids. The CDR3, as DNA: TGTGCCAGCAGCCCGCCGGGACTAGCGGGAGGGTTGGAGACCCAGTACTTC. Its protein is CASSPPGLAGGLETQYF.